What follows describes a single T cell receptor (beta chain). Its specificity is unknown. This sample is part of a study of response to subunit inactivated influenza vaccine. Study-wide results and limits: It was suggested by the authors that few new T cells are recruited by each seasonal influenza vaccination.

TCRdb reprocessed the RT-PCR reads with MiXCR, giving one entry per CDR3 protein. Among 500,000 to 600,000 distinct CDR3 sequences listed, less than 10% were seen once. The CDR3 is 16 residues long. The V gene's germline CDR1 is WSHSY and CDR2 SAAADI. Trimming took 6 bases from V and 1 from J; bases not matched to a gene: 8. The sequence came from a man between 50 and 69 years old who received an inactivated influenza vaccine. The genes are TRBV10-2 and TRBJ2-2; 7 bases map to TRBD1. The input for sequencing was PBMCs from blood, taken less than 25 months after vaccination. The CDR3 is CASSPLTGWNTGELFF. The CDR3 DNA reads as TGCGCCAGCAGCCCACTGACAGGGTGGAACACCGGGGAGCTGTTTTTT.